Listed below are T cell receptor beta chains from one sample, sequenced in a study of OX40 agonist ivuxolimab in advanced cancers. The data were produced by immunoSEQ multiplex PCR, yet TCRdb's version contains in-frame clones alone and is incomplete. This table holds tens of thousands of clones, around 88% found once. Here the sequenced sample was CD4+ or CD8+ T cells sorted from blood, taken in a trial of the OX40 agonist ivuxolimab. The receptors were gathered from an adult with an advanced solid tumor such as melanoma, head and neck, liver or kidney cancer. CDR3s include the opening cysteine and the closing phenylalanine or tryptophan. The D gene is left open where the match is weak. Rows may omit the clone size; those that give it use once, few, many or a size class.

d_call | clone_size | j_call | v_call | cdr3_nt | cdr3_aa
- | - | TRBJ1-5 | TRBV19 | TGTGCCAGTACCCCCGGGGGGGGCGGGCAGCCCCAGCATTTT | CASTPGGGGQPQHF
TRBD2 | - | TRBJ2-5 | TRBV11-2 | TGTGCCAGCAGCTTAGTGGGGACTAGCTTCTTTGAGACCCAGTACTTC | CASSLVGTSFFETQYF
- | - | TRBJ2-1 | TRBV9 | TGTGCCAGCAGCGTATCGTCATTTGAAGGGGGTGGTTACAATGAGCAGTTCTTC | CASSVSSFEGGGYNEQFF
- | - | TRBJ1-4 | TRBV6-5 | TGTGCCAGCAGTTACTCGCCTGTGGGAAAACTGTTTTTT | CASSYSPVGKLFF
- | few | TRBJ2-7 | TRBV5-1 | TGCGCCAGCAGCTTCGGCAGGGACTACGAGCAGTACTTC | CASSFGRDYEQYF
- | few | TRBJ2-3 | TRBV5-1 | TGCGCCAGCAGCTTGGTAAGCTACCCCACAGATACGCAGTATTTT | CASSLVSYPTDTQYF
- | - | TRBJ2-7 | TRBV15 | TGTGCCACCATCCCGACGGCCTCCTACGAGCAGTACTTC | CATIPTASYEQYF
- | once | TRBJ2-3 | TRBV6-5 | TGTGCCAGCCACAGGGTAGGCACAGATACGCAGTATTTT | CASHRVGTDTQYF
TRBD1 | - | TRBJ1-4 | TRBV30 | TGTGCCTGGAGCCCCGGGACAGCCCTTGGGGAAAAACTGTTTTTT | CAWSPGTALGEKLFF
TRBD1 | few | TRBJ1-5 | TRBV19 | TGTGCCAGTAGTATTCAGGGGGCAAGACAGCCCCAGCATTTT | CASSIQGARQPQHF
- | - | TRBJ2-2 | TRBV9 | TGTGCCAGCCGAACAGGCTCGAACACCGGGGAGCTGTTTTTT | CASRTGSNTGELFF
TRBD1 | - | TRBJ2-7 | TRBV5-1 | TGCGCCAGCACACAGGGGCGCGAGCAGTACTTC | CASTQGREQYF
- | - | TRBJ1-1 | TRBV30 | TGTGCCTGGAGTGTAACCGTCGGAACTGAAGCTTTCTTT | CAWSVTVGTEAFF
- | - | TRBJ2-1 | TRBV19 | TGTGCCAGTAGTATTTACCGGGAGATAGGGGAGCAGTTCTTC | CASSIYREIGEQFF
- | - | TRBJ2-4 | TRBV7-6 | TGTGCCAGCAGCTTGGGGGCCGCAGGGCTGTCGGACATTCAGTACTTC | CASSLGAAGLSDIQYF
- | - | TRBJ2-3 | TRBV5-1 | TGCGCCACTGCGGACTCCTTCACAGATACGCAGTATTTT | CATADSFTDTQYF
- | - | TRBJ2-5 | TRBV14 | TGTGCCAGCAGCCAGGATCGGGGGTGGAAAGAGACCCAGTACTTC | CASSQDRGWKETQYF
TRBD1 | once | TRBJ1-4 | TRBV9 | TGTGCCAGCAGCGTAGAGACAGGGGGGGATAATGAAAAACTGTTTTTT | CASSVETGGDNEKLFF
TRBD1 | - | TRBJ2-7 | TRBV10-3 | TGTGCCATCAGTGAAGGAACCGGGACAGCCATCGACGAGCAGTACTTC | CAISEGTGTAIDEQYF
TRBD1 | - | TRBJ2-7 | TRBV13 | TGTGCCAGCAGCTTAGCGATTGGGGACAGGGGAGCCTACGAGCAGTACTTC | CASSLAIGDRGAYEQYF
- | - | TRBJ2-1 | TRBV6-5 | TGTGCCAGCAGTTCGTCCCAGGGAGGCAATGAGCAGTTCTTC | CASSSSQGGNEQFF
TRBD2 | - | TRBJ2-1 | TRBV2 | TGTGCCAGCTGGGGACTAGCCCCCGATGAGCAGTTCTTC | CASWGLAPDEQFF
- | - | TRBJ1-3 | TRBV7-9 | TGTGCCAGCAGCACCACTCGACGAACCTCCTCTGGAAACACCATATATTTT | CASSTTRRTSSGNTIYF
- | - | TRBJ1-1 | TRBV6-4 | TGTGCCAGCAGTAAAGGAGGGGGCACTGAAGCTTTCTTT | CASSKGGGTEAFF
- | - | TRBJ2-1 | TRBV6-5 | TGTGCCAGCAGTCGTACCGCAGGGTACAATGAGCAGTTCTTC | CASSRTAGYNEQFF
- | few | TRBJ2-3 | TRBV6-4 | TGTGCCAGCAGTGATGGAAGGAATACGCAGTATTTT | CASSDGRNTQYF
- | - | TRBJ2-5 | TRBV9 | TGTGCCAGCAGCGTAAAGGCAGCCAGAATGCCCCACGAGACCCAGTACTTC | CASSVKAARMPHETQYF
- | few | TRBJ1-1 | TRBV28 | TGTGCCAGCAGTGAACCCTCGGGCACTGAAGCTTTCTTT | CASSEPSGTEAFF
TRBD1 | - | TRBJ2-4 | TRBV5-6 | TGTGCCAGCAGCCCGGGACAGACTTTAACTCGAATAGCCAAAAACATTCAGTACTTC | CASSPGQTLTRIAKNIQYF
- | - | TRBJ1-4 | TRBV28 | TGTGCCAGCAGTTACCCCCAGGGAGGGGAAAAACTGTTTTTT | CASSYPQGGEKLFF
- | - | TRBJ2-7 | TRBV28 | TGTGCCAGCAGTTTAGACCCGGGAATCCTTCGGGGGGAGCAGTACTTC | CASSLDPGILRGEQYF
- | once | TRBJ1-5 | TRBV13 | TGTGCCAGCAGCTCGCAAGGGGGGAATAGCAATCAGCCCCAGCATTTT | CASSSQGGNSNQPQHF
TRBD1 | - | TRBJ2-2 | TRBV9 | TGTGCCAGCAGCCCAGGGGGCGGGCACACCGGGGAGCTGTTTTTT | CASSPGGGHTGELFF
TRBD2 | - | TRBJ2-7 | TRBV28 | TGTGCCAGCAGTTTCCCAACACTAGCGGGAGTCACGTACGAGCAGTACTTC | CASSFPTLAGVTYEQYF
- | - | TRBJ1-2 | TRBV13 | TGTGCCAGCACGGAGGGGGGTAACTATGGCTACACCTTC | CASTEGGNYGYTF
- | few | TRBJ2-6 | TRBV28 | TGTGCCAGCAGGGAACAGGGATCTGGGGCCAACGTCCTGACTTTC | CASREQGSGANVLTF
TRBD2 | - | TRBJ2-1 | TRBV9 | TGTGCCAGCAGCCCCGGACTAGCGGGGGGTTGGGAGCAGTTCTTC | CASSPGLAGGWEQFF
- | - | TRBJ2-2 | TRBV21-1 | TGTGCCAGCAGCAAAGGAACAAACACCGGGGAGCTGTTTTTT | CASSKGTNTGELFF
TRBD1 | - | TRBJ1-4 | TRBV9 | TGTGCCAGCAGCGTAGATCTTATAGGGACAGGGGATGAAAAACTGTTTTTT | CASSVDLIGTGDEKLFF
- | once | TRBJ1-2 | TRBV11-2 | TGTGCCAGCAGCCTTGGATCTACGCGGGGCTACACCTTC | CASSLGSTRGYTF
- | once | TRBJ2-4 | TRBV28 | TGTGCCAGCAGTTCAATGGTAGCCAAAAACATTCAGTACTTC | CASSSMVAKNIQYF
- | - | TRBJ1-2 | TRBV29-1 | TGCAGCGTTGTATGGGGGGATAACTATGGCTACACCTTC | CSVVWGDNYGYTF
- | - | TRBJ1-5 | TRBV10-3 | TGTGCCACTGTGAAAAAAACAGGGAACGGTCAGCCCCAGCATTTT | CATVKKTGNGQPQHF
TRBD2 | - | TRBJ2-7 | TRBV7-2 | TGTGCCAGCAGCTTGGGATTATCTAGCGGGGGGGCCGGGTACGAGCAGTACTTC | CASSLGLSSGGAGYEQYF
- | - | TRBJ2-5 | TRBV6-4 | TGTGCCAGCAGTGATGGGCCCACGGGGACCCAGTACTTC | CASSDGPTGTQYF
TRBD2 | - | TRBJ2-1 | TRBV9 | TGTGCCAGCAGCGGGGGGGGGACCTCCTACAATGAGCAGTTCTTC | CASSGGGTSYNEQFF
- | - | TRBJ1-2 | TRBV4-1 | TGCGCCAGCAGCCAAGACCTCAGCCTTAACTATGGCTACACCTTC | CASSQDLSLNYGYTF
- | - | TRBJ2-7 | TRBV7-6 | TGTGCCAGCAGCCAAATTCAAGATACTTCAAACTACGAGCAGTACTTC | CASSQIQDTSNYEQYF
TRBD2 | - | TRBJ2-1 | TRBV7-9 | TGTGCCAGCAGCGAGCCCCCTAGCGGGGCATTCTGGGAGCAGTTCTTC | CASSEPPSGAFWEQFF
- | - | TRBJ2-5 | TRBV27 | TGTGCCAGCACTTGGATACGGGAGATTGGAGAGACCCAGTACTTC | CASTWIREIGETQYF
- | - | TRBJ2-1 | TRBV9 | TGTGCCAGCAGCAACAGGGTCGATGAGCAGTTCTTC | CASSNRVDEQFF
- | - | TRBJ2-7 | TRBV7-9 | TGTGCCAGCGGGGACGGGAACTACGAGCAGTACTTC | CASGDGNYEQYF
- | - | TRBJ2-1 | TRBV14 | TGTGCCAGCAGCGCACGGACAAACTACAATGAGCAGTTCTTC | CASSARTNYNEQFF
TRBD2 | - | TRBJ2-2 | TRBV4-2 | TGTGCCAGCAGCCAAGAGGGTAGCGGGGGGGCAGGCACCGGGGAGCTGTTTTTT | CASSQEGSGGAGTGELFF
TRBD1 | - | TRBJ2-4 | TRBV28 | TGTGCCAGAGTACCCTTATCGGGGACAGGGGATACAAACATTCAGTACTTC | CARVPLSGTGDTNIQYF